The 4 T cell receptor beta chains presented below share a single source sample, sequenced in a study of CD8 T cells in Susac syndrome. The RNA, about 0.45 to 1 ug, was put through reverse transcription using random hexamers. A single record per CDR3 protein comes from TCRdb applying MiXCR to the immunoSEQ multiplex PCR reads. The sample shows about 120,000 distinct CDR3 sequences, roughly 95% of them seen only once. Sequencing used CD4+ T cells from PBMCs. The receptors come from a human donor with Susac syndrome.

This chain connects TRBV5-4 to TRBJ1-2, with no clear D. The V and J ends lost 5 bases and 3 bases respectively, with 11 bases between them. Germline CDR1 is SGHNT and CDR2 is YYREEE (reference sequence). The CDR3 is 13 residues long. The CDR3 DNA is TGTGCCAGCAGTCCACCCGGGCACTATGGCTACACCTTC. This gives the protein CASSPPGHYGYTF.

The J gene is TRBJ1-2, the V gene TRBV29-1, with D unresolved. Germline V lookup: CDR1 SQVTM, CDR2 ANQGSEA. V was trimmed by 5 bases and J by 7 bases, leaving 11 bases between them. The CDR3 sequence is 11 residues long. Written as DNA, the CDR3 is TGCAGCGTTAAGAGTGTAAGTGGCTACACCTTC. Translation: CSVKSVSGYTF.

The chain joins TRBV19 to TRBJ1-2; the D is unclear. CDR1 is LNHDA and CDR2 is SQIVND in the germline V gene (reference sequence). The CDR3 runs 13 residues. V was shortened by 2 bases and J by 1 base, with 5 bases between the two germline ends. The chain's CDR3 is CASSIQINYGYTF. CDR3 nucleotide sequence: TGTGCCAGTAGTATACAGATTAACTATGGCTACACCTTC.

As regards this clonotype: Its ends do not fully match the called genes, so a read error is possible. This chain connects TRBV19 to TRBJ1-2, with 8 bases lining up with TRBD1. The CDR3 totals 11 residues. Germline V gene lookup returns CDR1 LNHDA and CDR2 SQIVND (reference sequence). As DNA, the CDR3 is TGTGCCGGTAGGACAGGGTTTGGCTACACCTTC. Amino acids: CAGRTGFGYTF.